The entry that follows covers one TCR beta chain sequence. Its antigen is undetermined. The sample originates from a study of regulatory T cells in long-lasting Graves disease. iRepertoire HTBI primers and Arm-PCR of CDR3 regions built TCR beta libraries. One entry per CDR3 protein, called by TCRdb with MiXCR from the multiplex PCR reads. The table has more than 650,000 distinct CDR3 sequences, 25% to 35% seen once. Time point specified: persistent/refractory GD, antithyroid drugs over 5 years with positive TRAb. From PBMCs, RNA was extracted and then used to make the TCR library. American Thyroid Association guidelines defined Graves' disease diagnosis. The V gene lost 5 bases and the J gene lost 5 bases, with 18 bases spanning the gap. The CDR3 loop spans 15 amino acids. Germline CDR1 is LNHDA and CDR2 is SQIVND (reference sequence). Whole-study results and caveats: TCR diversity in persistent Graves' patients was below that of newly diagnosed ones. Persistent disease was characterized by preferential usage of TRBV28, TRBJ1-2 and TRBJ2-5.

Sequencing used peripheral blood mononuclear cells (PBMCs), obtained when the disease was refractory, from a patient treated with antithyroid drugs. The source is a female donor with Graves disease. The chain combines TRBV19 with TRBJ2-5; perhaps TRBD1 as D (7 bases). As DNA, the CDR3 is TGTGCCAGTAGTCCCGGAGGGGGCGGAGGTGAGACCCAGTACTTC. Protein: CASSPGGGGGETQYF.